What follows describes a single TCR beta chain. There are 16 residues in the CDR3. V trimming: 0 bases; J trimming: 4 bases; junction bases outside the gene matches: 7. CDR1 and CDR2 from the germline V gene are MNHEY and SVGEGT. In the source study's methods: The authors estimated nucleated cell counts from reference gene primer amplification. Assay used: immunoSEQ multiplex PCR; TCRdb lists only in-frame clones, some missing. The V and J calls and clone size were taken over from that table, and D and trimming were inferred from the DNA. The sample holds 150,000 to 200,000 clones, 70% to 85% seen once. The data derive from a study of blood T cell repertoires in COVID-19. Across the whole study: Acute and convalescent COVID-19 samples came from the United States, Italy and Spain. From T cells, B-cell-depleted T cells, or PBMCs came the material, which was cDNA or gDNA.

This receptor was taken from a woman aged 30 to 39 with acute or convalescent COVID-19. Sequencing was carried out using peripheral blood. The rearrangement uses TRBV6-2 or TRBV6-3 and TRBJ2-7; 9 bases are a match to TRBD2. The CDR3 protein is CASSYSGGLAGYEQYF. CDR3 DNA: TGTGCCAGCAGTTACTCTGGGGGACTAGCAGGATACGAGCAGTACTTC.